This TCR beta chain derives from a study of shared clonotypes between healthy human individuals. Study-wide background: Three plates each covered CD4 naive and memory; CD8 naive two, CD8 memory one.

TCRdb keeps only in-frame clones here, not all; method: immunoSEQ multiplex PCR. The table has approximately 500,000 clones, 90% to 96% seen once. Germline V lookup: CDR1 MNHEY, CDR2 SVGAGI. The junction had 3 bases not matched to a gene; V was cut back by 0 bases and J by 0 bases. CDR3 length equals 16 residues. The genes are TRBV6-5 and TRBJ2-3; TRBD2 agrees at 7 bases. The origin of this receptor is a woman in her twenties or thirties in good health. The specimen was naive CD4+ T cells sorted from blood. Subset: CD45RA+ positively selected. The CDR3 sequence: CASSYSPSGSTDTQYF. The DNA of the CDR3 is TGTGCCAGCAGTTACTCCCCTAGCGGCAGCACAGATACGCAGTATTTT.